One sample yielded the 6 T cell receptor beta chains listed below, sequenced in a study of shared clonotypes between healthy human individuals. TCRdb's copy holds only in-frame clones and misses some; the assay was immunoSEQ multiplex PCR. The sample contains more than 400,000 clones, 90% to 96% of which appear only once. The sample comprised naive CD4+ T cells sorted from blood. Noted subset: CD45RA+ positively selected. These receptor sequences come from a woman aged 25 to 39 in good health.

The chain carries TRBV5-1 and TRBJ2-7; a weak D match, TRBD1 (6 bases). Between the trimmed V and J ends, which lost 4 bases and 3 bases, there was a span of 11 bases. The V gene's germline CDR1 is SGHRS and CDR2 YFSETQ. CDR3 length: 13 amino acids. The CDR3 loop reads CASSQGHFYEQYF. DNA for the CDR3: TGCGCCAGCAGCCAGGGACATTTCTACGAGCAGTACTTC.

This clone has just a few counts. The chain employs TRBV2 and TRBJ1-2; D unresolved. The germline gives CDR1 SNHLY, CDR2 FYNNEI. With 6 bases removed from V and 6 bases from J, the gap between germline ends came to 8 bases. CDR3 size: 11 residues. The CDR3 sequence: CASRGSHGYTF. The DNA for the CDR3 is TGTGCCAGCAGGGGCAGCCATGGCTACACCTTC.

V is TRBV6-4 and J is TRBJ1-6; the D is unclear. V was clipped by 6 bases and J by 4 bases, with 13 bases between them. The CDR3 extends over 15 amino acids. Germline V gene sequence: CDR1 MRHNA, CDR2 SNTAGT. In DNA form, the CDR3 reads TGTGCCAGCAGCCCCCCGCGGGTTTATAATTCACCCCTCCACTTT. Amino acids: CASSPPRVYNSPLHF.

The chain links TRBV18 to TRBJ2-1; TRBD2 is a possible D gene (6 bases). CDR1 KGHSH and CDR2 LQKENI come from the germline V gene. This CDR3 contains 15 residues. Trimming cost V 1 base and J 2 bases, with 9 bases left between them. The CDR3 DNA is TGTGCCAGCTCACCACAACCGGGAGCCTACAATGAGCAGTTCTTC. Translation: CASSPQPGAYNEQFF. Using reference TRBV18 and TRBJ2-1 for the parts outside the CDR3, the full variable domain is NAGVMQNPRHLVRRRGQEARLRCSPMKGHSHVYWYRQLPEEGLKFMVYLQKENIIDESGMPKERFSAEFPKEGPSILRIQQVVRGDSAAYFCASSPQPGAYNEQFFGPGTRLTVL.

As DNA, the CDR3 is TGCGCCAGCAGTCAATCCCGCTACGGGACTAGCCTTAGCACAGATACGCAGTATTTT. It yields the protein CASSQSRYGTSLSTDTQYF. This rearrangement joins TRBV23-1 to TRBJ2-3; the match to TRBD2 covers 9 bases. TRBV23-1 is an open reading frame, and its role is uncertain. Unmatched junction bases numbered 10, after V lost 0 bases and J lost 0 bases. The CDR3 extends over 19 amino acids.

The rearrangement links TRBV7-6 to TRBJ1-5; D unclear. The CDR3 extends over 15 amino acids. V lost 1 base, J lost 0 bases, and 7 bases lay in between. Germline V CDR1 and CDR2: SGHVS, FNYEAQ. The CDR3 here is CASSLVAASNQPQHF. CDR3 nucleotide sequence: TGTGCCAGCAGCTTAGTGGCGGCTAGCAATCAGCCCCAGCATTTT.